This is a list of T cell receptor beta chains from one sample in a study of response to subunit inactivated influenza vaccine. A single record per CDR3 protein comes from TCRdb applying MiXCR to the RT-PCR reads. The sample yields approximately 300,000 distinct CDR3 sequences, 20% to 25% seen once. The sequences come from PBMCs from blood, collected about 20 months after vaccination. The receptors here all came from a man between 50 and 69 years old who received an inactivated influenza vaccine. CDR3s include the opening cysteine and the closing phenylalanine or tryptophan. A D gene is named only where the DNA matches it firmly. The size entry is marked missing in some rows and otherwise reads once, few, many or a size class.

d_gene	v_gene	abundance	j_gene	CDR3nt	CDR3aa
TRBD2	TRBV9	few	TRBJ2-3	TGTGCCAGCAGGCGGGACTACAGCACAGATACGCAGTATTTT	CASRRDYSTDTQYF
NA	TRBV10-3	NA	TRBJ1-5	TGTGCCACCAAAGGCGGGGGGCATGATGGCAATCAGCCCCAGCATTTT	CATKGGGHDGNQPQHF
NA	TRBV29-1	few	TRBJ2-2	TGCAGCGTTGTGGGACATCCGAACACCGGGGAGCTGTTTTTT	CSVVGHPNTGELFF
NA	TRBV12-3/TRBV12-4	NA	TRBJ2-5	TGTGCCAGCAGCATCGGCAGAAAAGAGACCCAGTACTTC	CASSIGRKETQYF
NA	TRBV21-1	NA	TRBJ1-1	TGTGCCAGCAGCAAAGGAAAGGCAGGGACCGTGAACACTGAAGCTTTCTTT	CASSKGKAGTVNTEAFF
NA	TRBV6-1	few	TRBJ2-7	TGTGCCAGCGCAGTTTTCAGGGGACCCTACGAGCAGTACTTC	CASAVFRGPYEQYF
NA	TRBV6-1	NA	TRBJ2-3	TGTGCCAGCAGGCCTAAGGAACGCACAGATACGCAGTATTTT	CASRPKERTDTQYF
NA	TRBV20-1	few	TRBJ2-3	TGCAGTGCTACGGGGGACACAGATACGCAGTATTTT	CSATGDTDTQYF
NA	TRBV28	once	TRBJ1-4	TGTGCCATCTATTCTGGGGTTGGCGAAAAACTGTTTTTT	CAIYSGVGEKLFF
TRBD1	TRBV4-1	few	TRBJ2-6	TGCGCCAGCAGCCAGGCAGGGACAGTGGCTGGGGCCAACGTCCTGACTTTC	CASSQAGTVAGANVLTF
NA	TRBV12-3/TRBV12-4	few	TRBJ2-5	TGTGCCAGCAACTGGCCCGGGGTAGAGACCCAGTACTTC	CASNWPGVETQYF
NA	TRBV5-1	NA	TRBJ1-5	TGCGCCAGCAGCTTGGCGACAGGCGGAAATCAGCCCCAGCATTTT	CASSLATGGNQPQHF
NA	TRBV27	few	TRBJ2-7	TGTGCCAGCAGTTCGACCGGGACACGCACCTACGAGCAGTACTTC	CASSSTGTRTYEQYF
NA	TRBV6-1	few	TRBJ1-6	TGTGCCAGCAGGACCGACGGAAACTCCTATAATTCACCCCTCCACTTT	CASRTDGNSYNSPLHF
NA	TRBV3-1	NA	TRBJ1-2	TGTGCCAGCAGCCATCATGGGACACCGCGGGGAAAGGGTGGCTACACCTTC	CASSHHGTPRGKGGYTF
NA	TRBV7-9	few	TRBJ2-1	TGTGCCAGCAGCTTACGACGGGAGTACTACAATGAGCAGTTCTTC	CASSLRREYYNEQFF
TRBD1	TRBV6-5	NA	TRBJ1-4	TGTGCCAGCAGTTACTCCAATACAGGGGGACTGTTTTTT	CASSYSNTGGLFF
TRBD1	TRBV20-1	NA	TRBJ2-2	TGCAGTGCTAGAGATCTGGGGACAGGGGCCACCGGGGAGCTGTTTTTT	CSARDLGTGATGELFF
TRBD2	TRBV12-3/TRBV12-4	NA	TRBJ2-3	TGTGCCAGCAGCTTTACTAGCGGCGGAAGAGATACGCAGTATTTT	CASSFTSGGRDTQYF